This is a list of T cell receptor beta chains from one sample in a study of identical twins. MiXCR was run by TCRdb on the 5' RACE reads, yielding one entry per CDR3 protein. Of about 890,000 distinct CDR3 sequences listed, 9% to 15% are singletons. The sample was also linked to a second study, of yellow fever vaccine responses in identical twins.

Specimen: PBMCs. All receptors derive from a woman aged 18-29 years in good health. The CDR3 runs from the conserved cysteine through the conserved F or W. D genes are given only for firm matches. Some rows have no size entry. The others give once, few or many, or a class for an expanded clone.

- TRBJ2-1 few TRBV5-1 TGCGCCAGCAGCTTGGAACAGGGTTTGTACAATGAGCAGTTCTTC CASSLEQGLYNEQFF
- TRBJ2-7 - TRBV27 TGTGCCACGGCGCCGGGCGGGACCTACGAGCAGTACTTC CATAPGGTYEQYF
- TRBJ2-5 - TRBV5-1 TGCGCCAGCAGCCTTCCCGTCCAAGAGACCCAGTACTTC CASSLPVQETQYF
- TRBJ2-6 few TRBV11-2 TGTGCCAGCAGCTCGCAGGGTATCGGGGCCAACGTCCTGACTTTC CASSSQGIGANVLTF
TRBD2 TRBJ2-2 few TRBV10-3 TGTGCCAGCCGACAAGGACTAGCGGGAGCCGGGGAGCTGTTTTTT CASRQGLAGAGELFF
- TRBJ2-1 - TRBV20-1 TGCAGTGCTACCAGCTTCCGGGCGACCTACAATGAGCAGTTCTTC CSATSFRATYNEQFF
TRBD2 TRBJ2-7 few TRBV7-8 TGTGCCAGCACTACGGCCCCGACTAAGCGGGACTACGAGCAGTACTTC CASTTAPTKRDYEQYF
TRBD2 TRBJ2-1 few TRBV10-3 TGTGCCATCAGTGAGCCGGGGACTAGCGGTAACAATGAGCAGTTCTTC CAISEPGTSGNNEQFF
TRBD2 TRBJ2-7 - TRBV5-6 TGTGCCAGCAGCTCGGGGACTAGCGGGAGGATTGACGAGCAGTACTTC CASSSGTSGRIDEQYF
- TRBJ1-3 many TRBV12-3/TRBV12-4 TGTGCCAGCAGGGCTGGGGGGGCATCAGGAAACACCATATATTTT CASRAGGASGNTIYF
TRBD2 TRBJ2-3 few TRBV7-8 TGTGCCAGCAACATAATCAGAAGCGGGAGGGGTACAGATACGCAGTATTTT CASNIIRSGRGTDTQYF
TRBD2 TRBJ2-2 - TRBV14 TGTGCCAGCAGCCAACTAGCGGGAGTGGGGGAGCTGTTTTTT CASSQLAGVGELFF
- TRBJ2-5 - TRBV6-2/TRBV6-3 TGTGCCAGCAGTTACTCCCCAGGGGTCTGGGAGCAAGAGACCCAGTACTTC CASSYSPGVWEQETQYF
TRBD1 TRBJ2-5 few TRBV10-3 TGTGCCATCAACCCAACAGGGGCCGAGGGAGAGACCCAGTACTTC CAINPTGAEGETQYF
TRBD1 TRBJ2-3 few TRBV11-2 TGTGCCAGCAGCTCCGGGACAGGGGGCGGCACAGATACGCAGTATTTT CASSSGTGGGTDTQYF
- TRBJ2-2 - TRBV20-1 TGCAGTGCTAGCAAACAGGTAGCCGGGGAGCTGTTTTTT CSASKQVAGELFF
TRBD2 TRBJ2-1 - TRBV2 TGTGCCAGCAGTGAACCGGCTAGCGGGGACAATGAGCAGTTCTTC CASSEPASGDNEQFF
TRBD1 TRBJ2-6 few TRBV27 TGTGCCAGCAGTCTTAGGACAGGGGGCCAGTCTGGGGCCAACGTCCTGACTTTC CASSLRTGGQSGANVLTF
- TRBJ2-3 - TRBV5-1 TGCGCCAGCAGCTTGGAATCCGGGGTGGTAGATACGCAGTATTTT CASSLESGVVDTQYF
- TRBJ1-2 - TRBV12-3/TRBV12-4 TGTGCCAGCAGTTTAGCTACACAAGTCTATGGCTACACCTTC CASSLATQVYGYTF
- TRBJ2-1 many TRBV20-1 TGCAGTGCTACCAATCAAGGGGTTGAGCAGTTCTTC CSATNQGVEQFF
- TRBJ2-2 many TRBV10-3 TGTGCCATCTCGGCGGGGGCCTACACCGGGGAGCTGTTTTTT CAISAGAYTGELFF
TRBD2 TRBJ2-1 many TRBV6-4 TGTGCCAGCAGTGACTCCTTAGCGGGGGTAGATGAGCAGTTCTTC CASSDSLAGVDEQFF
TRBD2 TRBJ2-1 few TRBV15 TGTGCCACCAGCCCTAGCGGGGGGGCCGGCAATGAGCAGTTCTTC CATSPSGGAGNEQFF
- TRBJ1-6 - TRBV9 TGTGCCAGCAGCGTAGGCCCTGATAATTCACCCCTCCACTTT CASSVGPDNSPLHF
TRBD2 TRBJ2-1 - TRBV5-1 TGCGCCAGCAGCTTCGGACTAGCGGGAGGGGATTACAATGAGCAGTTCTTC CASSFGLAGGDYNEQFF
TRBD2 TRBJ2-1 few TRBV12-3/TRBV12-4 TGTGCCAGCAGTCGGGGGATAGGTGCTAGCGGGATGGATGAGCAGTTCTTC CASSRGIGASGMDEQFF
TRBD2 TRBJ2-2 once TRBV5-1 TGCGACAGCAGCATCCGGACTAGCGTTGGCACCGGGGAGCTGTTTTTT CDSSIRTSVGTGELFF
TRBD2 TRBJ2-1 few TRBV15 TGTGCCACCAGCATCCGGCGAGGACTAGCGAATGAGCAGTTCTTC CATSIRRGLANEQFF
TRBD1 TRBJ2-1 - TRBV29-1 TGCAGCGTCCCCGGGACAGGGCGATACAATGAGCAGTTCTTC CSVPGTGRYNEQFF
- TRBJ2-5 - TRBV7-8 TGTGCCAGCAGCGCAAGCGGTCCAACGCACGTTGAGACCCAGTACTTC CASSASGPTHVETQYF
- TRBJ2-1 few TRBV5-1 TGCGCCAGCAGCTATTTGAACCGGGAAGGAGAAGATGAGCAGTTCTTC CASSYLNREGEDEQFF
TRBD1 TRBJ2-2 few TRBV20-1 TGCAGTGCTAGAATCCTGGGACAGGCGTACACCGGGGAGCTGTTTTTT CSARILGQAYTGELFF
- TRBJ2-5 many TRBV2 TGTGCCAGCAGTGTGGAATTCCAAGAGACCCAGTACTTC CASSVEFQETQYF
TRBD2 TRBJ2-1 - TRBV7-8 TGTGCCAGCAGCTTAGGGGGGACTAGCGGGGGCCTCCGCGATGAGCAGTTCTTC CASSLGGTSGGLRDEQFF
- TRBJ1-3 few TRBV7-8 TGTGCCAGCAGCCTACGAGGCCTTATCTCTGGAAACACCATATATTTT CASSLRGLISGNTIYF
TRBD1 TRBJ1-4 few TRBV11-2 TGTGCCAGCGGCTGGGGACAGGGGAATGAAAAACTGTTTTTT CASGWGQGNEKLFF
- TRBJ1-5 - TRBV28 TGTGCCGGGGGGTTGGGCAATCAGCCCCAGCATTTT CAGGLGNQPQHF
- TRBJ2-3 - TRBV6-1 TGTGCCAGCATCAAACCTCCGTGTTCGTGGGCAGATACGCAGTATTTT CASIKPPCSWADTQYF
TRBD2 TRBJ2-1 few TRBV15 TGTGCCACCAGCAGAGATTCGGCTGGGACTAGCGGGAGGTTCTACAATGAGCAGTTCTTC CATSRDSAGTSGRFYNEQFF
- TRBJ2-2 few TRBV7-2 TGTGCCAGCAGCGAATACAGGGCCGACACCGGGGAGCTGTTTTTT CASSEYRADTGELFF
TRBD1 TRBJ2-2 - TRBV5-1 TGCGCCAGCAGCCCGGAGGCAGGGGGCCCCGGGGAGCTGTTTTTT CASSPEAGGPGELFF
TRBD1 TRBJ2-7 - TRBV6-1 TGTGCCAGCAGTGCCAGACAGGGAACCTCCTACGAGCAGTACTTC CASSARQGTSYEQYF
- TRBJ2-2 many TRBV11-2 TGTGCCAGCAGCAAACTGGATAGGGCGGCCGGGGAGCTGTTTTTT CASSKLDRAAGELFF
- TRBJ2-7 few TRBV10-1 TGCGCCAGCAGTGAGACGGGGGAATACGAGCAGTACTTC CASSETGEYEQYF
TRBD1 TRBJ2-5 - TRBV7-2 TGTGCCAGCAGCTTAGTAGGACAGGGGTGGGAGGAGACCCAGTACTTC CASSLVGQGWEETQYF
- TRBJ2-3 - TRBV3-1 TGTGCCAGCACGAAAAGGTTGAGGGGGAATTACACAGATACGCAGTATTTT CASTKRLRGNYTDTQYF
TRBD1 TRBJ1-3 - TRBV7-2 TGTGCCAGCAGCGGATGGACAGGCGTTGGAAACACCATATATTTT CASSGWTGVGNTIYF
TRBD2 TRBJ2-5 - TRBV12-3/TRBV12-4 TGTGCCAGCAGTTTTCAGGATCGGCTAGCGGGAGCAGAGACCCAGTACTTC CASSFQDRLAGAETQYF
- TRBJ2-2 many TRBV24-1 TGTGCCACCGCCGGGACTGCCAGCACCGGGGAGCTGTTTTTT CATAGTASTGELFF
- TRBJ2-1 few TRBV2 TGTGCCAGCAGCGACGACAGTTACAATGAGCAGTTCTTC CASSDDSYNEQFF
- TRBJ2-1 few TRBV5-1 TGCGCCAGCAGCTCCCCCGGGACCAACATCAATGAGCAGTTCTTC CASSSPGTNINEQFF
- TRBJ2-1 - TRBV13 TGTGCCAGCCTAAAACAGGGCCCGATTATCAATGAGCAGTTCTTC CASLKQGPIINEQFF
- TRBJ2-1 few TRBV7-9 TGTGCCAGCAGCTTTGGTCCGTCGGCGGTGGGTGAGCAGTTCTTC CASSFGPSAVGEQFF
TRBD1 TRBJ2-1 many TRBV7-2 TGTGCCAGCAGCCCACTTGGGACAGGGGTCAATGAGCAGTTCTTC CASSPLGTGVNEQFF
- TRBJ1-1 many TRBV28 TGTGCCAGCAGTGCGTGGGTGAACACTGAAGCTTTCTTT CASSAWVNTEAFF
- TRBJ1-2 many TRBV5-1 TGCGCCAGCAGCTTGGTCCACGCAGCTAACTATGGCTACACCTTC CASSLVHAANYGYTF
TRBD2 TRBJ2-3 - TRBV7-9 TGTGCCAGCACCGAAGGGGGACTAGTCCCTTTCACAGATACGCAGTATTTT CASTEGGLVPFTDTQYF
TRBD2 TRBJ2-3 few TRBV7-2 TGTGCCAGCAGCTTAGCCTCAGCGGGAGTTGGGGGCACAGATACGCAGTATTTT CASSLASAGVGGTDTQYF
- TRBJ2-1 few TRBV3-1 TGTGCCAGCAGCCAAGACGGGAAAAGTGAGCAGTTCTTC CASSQDGKSEQFF